Described below is a single T cell receptor beta chain sequence and its context. Its target is not known. One end of the junction fails to match germline, which may point to a read error. It was with 60 Vbeta and 13 Jbeta primers that the PCR ran. Method: immunoSEQ multiplex PCR; TCRdb's copy keeps in-frame clones and lacks some. The data contain roughly 160,000 clones, more than 65% of them seen just once; the ten biggest clones take up under 1.5%. This entry is derived from a study of cytomegalovirus exposure and HLA in healthy donors. Background on the study: Researchers previously reported finding 117 million unique TCR beta sequences from 170 million or so T cells. Overall study findings and caveats: Presence/absence comparisons presumed near-even sequencing depth among donors.

CDR3 size: 16 residues. Germline V CDR1 and CDR2: SEHNR, FQNEAQ (reference sequence). Sequences were obtained from PBMCs. The J gene is TRBJ2-2, the V gene TRBV7-9, with D unclear. The TCR sequence derives from a man younger than 45 in good health and CMV-seronegative. CDR3 protein: CSSIIPHRNETGELFF. The CDR3 DNA sequence: TGTTCCAGCATCATACCACACCGTAATGAAACCGGGGAGCTGTTTTTT.